The next 26 T cell receptor beta chains were all read from a single sample in a study of naive and memory T cell subsets. For blood and skin samples, reverse transcription used TCR alpha and beta constant primers. MiXCR, applied by TCRdb to the UMI-ligation and nested PCR reads, yields one record per CDR3 protein. The sample has fewer than 20,000 distinct CDR3 sequences; roughly 9% are singletons. Treatment specified: skin biopsy from PPD injection site in Mantoux-positive individual. Reverse transcription used DNase-treated unsorted total RNA, aiming for roughly 1 to 1000 ng. Material: skin, obtained from a tuberculin skin test site. The receptor source for this set is an adult in good health.

This clonotype was seen at least ten times. The CDR3 sequence is CSAVGPVSTEAFF. In DNA form, the CDR3 reads TGCAGTGCGGTTGGGCCAGTCTCCACTGAAGCTTTCTTT. The rearrangement links TRBV20-1 to TRBJ1-1; D remains ambiguous. CDR3 length: 13 amino acids. CDR1 DFQATT and CDR2 SNEGSKA come from the germline V gene (reference sequence). Trimming took 6 bases from V and 4 from J, leaving 15 bases between them.

This clonotype showed up many times. The rearrangement joins TRBV4-3 to TRBJ1-2; the D gene is possibly TRBD1 (5 bases). The CDR3 runs 14 residues. Germline CDR1 and CDR2: LGHNA and YSLEER. Trimming removed 1 base at V and 5 bases at J, with 11 bases between. The CDR3 reads CASSQVRGLYGYTF. The CDR3 nucleotides read TGCGCCAGCAGCCAAGTAAGGGGATTATATGGCTACACCTTC.

This clonotype was counted many times. The chain combines TRBV7-9 with TRBJ2-7; D possibly corresponds to TRBD1 (6 bases). The CDR3 loop spans 13 amino acids. Germline-derived CDR1 and CDR2 are SEHNR and FQNEAQ (reference sequence). With 5 bases removed from V and 4 bases from J, the gap between germline ends came to 12 bases. In nucleotides, the CDR3 is TGTGCCAGCAGCCGGGACATCAGTTACGAGCAGTACTTC. Translation: CASSRDISYEQYF.

This clonotype was seen only a few times. The CDR3 protein is CSGGAGRFEAFF. For the CDR3, the DNA is TGCAGCGGTGGAGCCGGTCGGTTTGAAGCTTTCTTT. V usage is TRBV29-1 and J usage is TRBJ1-1, with D uncertain. V lost 7 bases, J lost 7 bases, and 16 bases lay in between. The CDR3 covers 12 residues. The germline CDR1 and CDR2 sequences are SQVTM and ANQGSEA.

CDR3 residues: CSANRPVGEKLFF. DNA for the CDR3: TGCAGTGCTAACAGGCCCGTTGGGGAAAAACTGTTTTTT. The chain links TRBV20-1 to TRBJ1-4, with a tentative D call TRBD1 (5 bases). Between the trimmed V and J ends, which lost 4 bases and 8 bases, there was a span of 14 bases. From germline, CDR1 is DFQATT and CDR2 SNEGSKA (reference sequence). CDR3 length: 13 residues.

This clonotype was seen a handful of times. The rearrangement joins TRBV20-1 to TRBJ1-4; TRBD1 matches at 8 bases. Trimming at V came to 1 base and at J to 7 bases, leaving 14 bases not matched to a gene. Germline V gene lookup returns CDR1 DFQATT and CDR2 SNEGSKA (reference sequence). The CDR3 is 17 residues long. The CDR3 region has the DNA TGCAGTGCTAGAGGAAAACCTACAGGGGGGTTAGTTGAAAAACTGTTTTTT. It translates to CSARGKPTGGLVEKLFF.

This clonotype came up many times. The rearrangement uses TRBV18 and TRBJ2-5; TRBD2 is a possible D gene (5 bases). V was trimmed by 9 bases and J by 6 bases, leaving 17 bases between them. The CDR3 extends over 13 amino acids. Germline values: CDR1 KGHSH, CDR2 LQKENI. This CDR3 is CARPPDPGKTQYF. CDR3 DNA: TGTGCCAGGCCCCCGGATCCGGGGAAGACCCAGTACTTC.

The chain uses TRBV20-1 and TRBJ1-5; D gene uncertain. Looked up from germline, CDR1 is DFQATT and CDR2 is SNEGSKA (reference sequence). The CDR3 extends over 13 amino acids. CDR3 region: CSCVGPPGQPQHF. CDR3 coding DNA: TGCAGCTGTGTCGGGCCTCCCGGTCAGCCCCAGCATTTT.

Only a few counts were recorded for this clonotype. The chain carries TRBV5-1 and TRBJ1-2, with a tentative D call TRBD1 (5 bases). Trimming stripped 4 bases from V and 3 bases from J, with 7 bases between. The CDR3 is made up of 12 amino acids. Germline CDR1 and CDR2: SGHRS and YFSETQ. The DNA of the CDR3 is TGCGCCAGCAGCGGGACTGACTATGGCTACACCTTC. As protein: CASSGTDYGYTF. The full variable domain, in which reference TRBV5-1 and TRBJ1-2 provide the parts outside the CDR3, is KAGVTQTPRYLIKTRGQQVTLSCSPISGHRSVSWYQQTPGQGLQFLFEYFSETQRNKGNFPGRFSGRQFSNSRSEMNVSTLELGDSALYLCASSGTDYGYTFGSGTRLTVV.

This clonotype was counted ten times or more. The chain recombines TRBV2 with TRBJ2-5; TRBD1 is a possible D gene (5 bases). Germline CDR1 SNHLY, CDR2 FYNNEI. The CDR3 is 14 residues long. The ends were cut back, 4 bases at V and 0 bases at J, with 9 bases in the middle. DNA for the CDR3: TGTGCCAGCAGTGTATCCAGGGACCAAGAGACCCAGTACTTC. This gives the protein CASSVSRDQETQYF.

This clonotype was seen a handful of times. The CDR3 reads CASSFQGLYEQYF. CDR3 nucleotides: TGTGCCAGCAGTTTTCAGGGGTTGTACGAGCAGTACTTC. V gene TRBV12-3 or TRBV12-4 combines with J gene TRBJ2-7, with D perhaps TRBD1 (6 bases). This CDR3 region has 13 residues. Between the trimmed V and J ends, which lost 3 bases and 4 bases, there was a span of 10 bases.

DNA of the CDR3: TGTGCCAGCAGTTTATCGGTGGGGGGTGATTCACCCCTCCACTTT. This sequence encodes CASSLSVGGDSPLHF. V and J are TRBV27 and TRBJ1-6; the D gene is possibly TRBD1 (5 bases). The V end lost 0 bases, the J end lost 8 bases, and 11 bases lay between the germline ends. In germline, CDR1 is MNHEY, CDR2 SMNVEV (reference sequence). This CDR3 is 15 amino acids long.

By share of the sample, this clonotype is medium-sized (0.01 to 0.1%). This rearrangement joins TRBV11-2 to TRBJ2-1; 13 bases align to TRBD2. In germline, CDR1 is SGHAT, CDR2 FQNNGV. The CDR3 loop spans 16 amino acids. V lost 5 bases and J lost 7; bases outside the gene matches: 8. The CDR3 nucleotides are TGTGCCAGCAGCCCCCGACTAGCGGGAGGTGGGAATGAGCAGTTCTTC. Its translation: CASSPRLAGGGNEQFF.

The gene calls are TRBV5-1 and TRBJ2-3; 16 nucleotides align to TRBD2. Germline V gives CDR1 SGHRS, CDR2 YFSETQ. The CDR3 is made up of 19 amino acids. Germline trimming cut 0 bases from V and 4 bases from J; bases unmatched to any gene: 8. The CDR3 region has the DNA TGCGCCAGCAGCTTGGAGGGGACTAGCGGGAGGGCCAATCCAGATACGCAGTATTTT. Translated, it gives CASSLEGTSGRANPDTQYF.

This clonotype was counted between two and nine times. The J gene is TRBJ2-2, the V gene TRBV5-1; 11 bases are shared with TRBD2. Germline lookup yields CDR1 SGHRS and CDR2 YFSETQ. This CDR3 is 16 amino acids long. Trimming removed 0 bases from V and 5 bases from J; junction bases left unmatched: 3. CDR3 region: CASSLAGLAATGELFF. The CDR3 DNA reads as TGCGCCAGCAGCTTGGCGGGACTAGCGGCTACCGGGGAGCTGTTTTTT.

V is TRBV2 and J is TRBJ1-1; no definite D call. The germline gives CDR1 SNHLY, CDR2 FYNNEI. The CDR3 covers 11 residues. V was cut by 7 bases and J by 0 bases, with 3 bases left in between. The chain's CDR3 is CASKVNTEAFF. The DNA of the CDR3 is TGTGCCAGCAAGGTGAACACTGAAGCTTTCTTT.

The chain couples TRBV20-1 to TRBJ2-7; D may be TRBD2 (5 bases). Per germline, CDR1 DFQATT and CDR2 SNEGSKA (reference sequence). V dropped 7 bases and J dropped 0 bases, with 13 bases sitting between them. The CDR3 totals 13 residues. Here the CDR3 reads CSGGERSSYEQYF. CDR3 sequence (DNA): TGCAGTGGTGGGGAGCGGAGCTCCTACGAGCAGTACTTC.

In its sample, this clonotype was seen many times. The chain carries TRBV7-8 and TRBJ1-2; TRBD1 agrees at 9 bases. The V segment lost 1 base and the J segment 12 bases; nucleotides outside the gene matches: 9. There are 14 residues in the CDR3. CDR1 is SGHVS, CDR2 FQNEAQ, per germline. DNA of the CDR3: TGTGCCAGCAGCTTAGAGTGGGGACAGGGATTTGACACCTTC. Translated: CASSLEWGQGFDTF.

This clonotype was seen a handful of times. The CDR3 DNA follows: TGTGCCAGCAGTGGGACGGGGACTAGCGGGGGTGAGCAGTTCTTC. Translating gives CASSGTGTSGGEQFF. The V call is TRBV2, the J call TRBJ2-1; TRBD2 aligns across 14 bases. The CDR3 loop spans 15 amino acids. Germline-derived CDR1 and CDR2 are SNHLY and FYNNEI. Trimming cost V 4 bases and J 9 bases; bases outside gene matches: 5.

In this sample, this clonotype turned up many times. The chain recombines TRBV6-6 with TRBJ1-5; weak D call: TRBD1 (5 bases). The germline CDR1 and CDR2 sequences are MNHNY and SVGAGI (reference sequence). Trimming took 2 bases from V and 7 from J, leaving 18 bases between them. CDR3 length equals 16 residues. The CDR3 here is CASSYADSPIGQPQHF. The CDR3 DNA follows: TGTGCCAGCAGTTACGCCGACAGTCCCATCGGGCAGCCCCAGCATTTT.

This clonotype ranks as medium-sized. The V and J genes are TRBV20-1 and TRBJ2-7, with D maybe TRBD2 (6 bases). CDR1 DFQATT and CDR2 SNEGSKA come from the germline V gene (reference sequence). With 1 base removed from V and 4 bases from J, the gap between germline ends came to 8 bases. The CDR3 covers 12 residues. The CDR3 DNA reads as TGCAGTGCTAGAGCGGGAGTTTACGAGCAGTACTTC. This sequence encodes CSARAGVYEQYF.

The chain combines TRBV12-3 or TRBV12-4 with TRBJ2-7; D might be TRBD1 (5 bases). The CDR3 runs 14 residues. Trimming stripped 5 bases from V and 4 bases from J, with 15 bases between. CDR3 in amino acids: CASSVSAGQYEQYF. The CDR3 DNA sequence: TGTGCCAGCAGTGTAAGCGCAGGGCAGTACGAGCAGTACTTC.

This clonotype turned up a few times. This chain connects TRBV4-1 to TRBJ2-6; D uncertain. Trimming shortened V by 4 bases and J by 2 bases, and 3 bases separated the two germline ends. The CDR3 has 13 amino acids. Germline V lookup: CDR1 MGHRA, CDR2 YSYEKL. The chain's CDR3 is CASSPTGANVLTF. In DNA, the CDR3 is TGCGCCAGCAGCCCCACTGGGGCCAACGTCCTGACTTTC.

The CDR3 here is CASSLVIRVTGELFF. CDR3 DNA sequence: TGTGCCAGCAGCTTAGTGATCAGGGTCACCGGGGAGCTGTTTTTT. The chain joins TRBV11-2 to TRBJ2-2; D perhaps matches TRBD1 (5 bases). CDR3 length: 15 residues. Germline V gene data show CDR1 as SGHAT and CDR2 as FQNNGV. V was clipped by 1 base and J by 4 bases, with 10 bases between them.

There are many counts of this clonotype. The chain combines TRBV27 with TRBJ2-7; D uncertain. The V gene's germline CDR1 is MNHEY and CDR2 SMNVEV (reference sequence). V was pared by 4 bases and J by 2 bases, with 12 bases between. The CDR3 runs to 14 residues. The CDR3 spells CASSSVRTAYEQYF. The CDR3 nucleotides are TGTGCCAGCAGTTCAGTCCGGACCGCCTACGAGCAGTACTTC.

This clonotype was observed a few times. V gene TRBV20-1 combines with J gene TRBJ2-6; possibly TRBD1 or TRBD2 for D (5 bases each). Trimming took 6 bases from V and 2 from J, leaving 11 bases between them. CDR3 length: 14 amino acids. From germline, CDR1 is DFQATT and CDR2 SNEGSKA (reference sequence). The CDR3 sequence: CSAIGAAGANVLTF. CDR3 in DNA: TGCAGTGCCATCGGGGCCGCTGGGGCCAACGTCCTGACTTTC.